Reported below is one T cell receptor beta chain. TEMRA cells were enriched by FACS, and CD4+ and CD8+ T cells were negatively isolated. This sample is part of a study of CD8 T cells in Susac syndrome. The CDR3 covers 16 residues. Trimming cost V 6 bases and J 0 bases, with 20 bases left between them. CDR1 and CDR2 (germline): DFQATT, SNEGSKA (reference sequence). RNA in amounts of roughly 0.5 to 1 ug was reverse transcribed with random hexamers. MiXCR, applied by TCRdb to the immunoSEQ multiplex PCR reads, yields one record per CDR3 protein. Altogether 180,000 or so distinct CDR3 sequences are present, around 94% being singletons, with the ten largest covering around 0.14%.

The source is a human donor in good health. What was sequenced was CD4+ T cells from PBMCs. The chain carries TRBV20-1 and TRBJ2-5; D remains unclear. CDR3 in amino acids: CSAVDGAGNYQETQYF. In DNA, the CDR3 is TGCAGTGCGGTCGACGGAGCAGGCAACTACCAAGAGACCCAGTACTTC.